This passage covers 6 T cell receptor beta chains from one sample sequenced in a study of T cells in Graves' hyperthyroidism and ophthalmopathy. The source material, RNA transcripts, was used to amplify TCR beta CDR3 regions. First-round RT-PCR with HTBI primers amplified the TCR CDR3 region. In TCRdb, the multiplex PCR reads were re-called with MiXCR into one record per CDR3 protein. Among tens of thousands of distinct CDR3 sequences listed, about 50% were seen once. The sequenced sample was blood. These receptors were collected from a woman between 25 and 40 years old with Graves' ophthalmopathy.

The chain has TRBV29-1 and TRBJ2-1, with TRBD2 matching 9 bases. The V gene end was trimmed by 1 base and the J gene end by 6 bases; junction bases not matched to a gene: 4. The CDR3 is 14 amino acids. CDR1 SQVTM and CDR2 ANQGSEA come from the germline V gene. CDR3: CSVEGLAGINEQFF. Written as DNA, the CDR3 is TGCAGCGTTGAAGGGCTAGCGGGGATCAATGAGCAGTTCTTC.

As concerns this clonotype: One base away lies a much larger clone, so this may be a sequencing read error. Lacking the conserved final phenylalanine or tryptophan, this CDR3 likely reflects a read error. The chain joins TRBV28 to TRBJ2-6, with no clear D. Germline V gene lookup returns CDR1 MDHEN and CDR2 SYDVKM. Trimming took 1 base from V and 0 from J, leaving 4 bases between them. CDR3 length: 15 amino acids. DNA for the CDR3: TGTGCCAGCAGTTTATACGCCTCTGGGGCCAACGTCCTGACTTCC. Its protein product is CASSLYASGANVLTS.

This clonotype was recorded once. This chain uses TRBV7-3 with TRBJ1-4; 12 nucleotides align to TRBD1. The CDR3 is 18 amino acids. With 6 bases clipped from V and 3 bases from J, the junction kept 11 bases outside the gene matches. Looked up from germline, CDR1 is SGHTA and CDR2 is FQGTGA. The chain's CDR3 is CASREGTGGGNSNEKLFF. The CDR3 nucleotides read TGTGCCAGCAGAGAGGGGACAGGGGGCGGCAACTCTAATGAAAAACTGTTTTTT.

This chain joins TRBV7-2 and TRBJ1-3; D remains ambiguous. Germline V gives CDR1 SGHTA, CDR2 FQGNSA. The CDR3 spans 11 residues. Trimming left V 3 bases short and J 9 bases short, with 6 bases between. CDR3 nucleotides: TGTGCCAGCAGCTTGGATAGCACCATATATTTT. This gives the protein CASSLDSTIYF. Supplemented by reference TRBV7-2 and TRBJ1-3, the full variable domain reads GAGVSQSPSNKVTEKGKDVELRCDPISGHTALYWYRQSLGQGLEFLIYFQGNSAPDKSGLPSDRFSAERTGGSVSTLTIQRTQQEDSAVYLCASSLDSTIYFGEGSWLTVV.

This clonotype showed up many times. The rearrangement links TRBV4-1 to TRBJ2-7; TRBD2 might be the D (6 bases). Germline V CDR1 and CDR2: MGHRA, YSYEKL. The CDR3 has 15 residues. The germline V and J ends were trimmed by 4 bases and 4 bases, with 17 bases remaining between them. The CDR3 DNA follows: TGCGCCAGCAGCCCCGGGGTCATGGGGGGATACGAGCAGTACTTC. This gives the protein CASSPGVMGGYEQYF.

Regarding this clonotype: The missing conserved phenylalanine or tryptophan at the end of this CDR3 makes a read error likely. The chain has TRBV20-1 and TRBJ1-4; perhaps TRBD1 as D (6 bases). CDR1 and CDR2 (germline): DFQATT, SNEGSKA (reference sequence). The V end lost 5 bases, the J end lost 5 bases, and 12 bases lay between the germline ends. CDR3 length: 13 amino acids. The CDR3 here is CSAWDTYNEKLFL. The CDR3 DNA reads TGCAGTGCTTGGGACACCTACAATGAAAAACTGTTTCTT.